Reported below is one T cell receptor beta chain. Its specificity is not known. The sample comes from a study of shared clonotypes between healthy human individuals. Study summary: There were three CD4 naive, three CD4 memory, two CD8 naive and one CD8 memory plates per donor. Study-wide findings and caveats: Clonotype sharing among donors was expected to depend on sequencing depth.

After removal of 2 bases from V and 1 base from J, the junction contained 3 bases not matched to a gene. This CDR3 comprises 15 residues. Germline V gene lookup returns CDR1 SGHTA and CDR2 FQGTGA. A split of CD4+ cells into CD45RA+ naive and CD45RA-negative memory subsets was performed. The assay used deep level. Some clones are missing from TCRdb's copy, which holds only in-frame ones; the method was immunoSEQ multiplex PCR. This sample has more than 2,000,000 clones; just over 90% occur once, and the top ten carry 0.39%. This clonotype originated in a man aged 18 to 35 in good health. Some clones in this sample may be carry-over from other donors' samples. The chain joins TRBV7-3 to TRBJ2-5, with 8 bases that match TRBD2. What was sequenced was naive CD4+ T cells from PBMCs. Sample subset: CD45RA+ positively selected. The CDR3 is CASSLRREVQETQYF. CDR3 nucleotide sequence: TGTGCCAGCAGCTTACGGCGGGAGGTCCAAGAGACCCAGTACTTC.